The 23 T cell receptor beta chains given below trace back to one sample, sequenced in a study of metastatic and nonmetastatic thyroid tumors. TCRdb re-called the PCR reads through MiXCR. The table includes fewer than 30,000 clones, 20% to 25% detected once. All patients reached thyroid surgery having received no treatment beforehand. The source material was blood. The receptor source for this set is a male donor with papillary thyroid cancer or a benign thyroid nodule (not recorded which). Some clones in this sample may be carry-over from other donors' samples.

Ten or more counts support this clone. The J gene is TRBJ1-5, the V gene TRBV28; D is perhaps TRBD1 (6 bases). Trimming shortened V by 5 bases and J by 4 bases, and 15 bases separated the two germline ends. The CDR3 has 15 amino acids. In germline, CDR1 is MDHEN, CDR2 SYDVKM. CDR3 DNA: TGTGCCAGCAGTCCATTTGGGGGGGCTAATCAGCCCCAGCATTTT. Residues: CASSPFGGANQPQHF.

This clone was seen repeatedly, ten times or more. The DNA for the CDR3 is TGCGCCAGCAGTAGTGCGACAGCGCCCGCTGAAGCTTTCTTT. It yields the protein CASSSATAPAEAFF. The rearrangement links TRBV4-1 to TRBJ1-1; possibly TRBD1 for D (5 bases). Germline V gene lookup returns CDR1 MGHRA and CDR2 YSYEKL. Trimming stripped 6 bases from V and 6 bases from J, with 17 bases between. The CDR3 is 14 residues long.

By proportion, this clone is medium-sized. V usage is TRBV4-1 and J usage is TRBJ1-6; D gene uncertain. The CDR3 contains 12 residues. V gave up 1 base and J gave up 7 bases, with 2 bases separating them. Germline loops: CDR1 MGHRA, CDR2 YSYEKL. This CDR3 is CASSQANSPLHF. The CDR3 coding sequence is TGCGCCAGCAGCCAAGCCAATTCACCCCTCCACTTT.

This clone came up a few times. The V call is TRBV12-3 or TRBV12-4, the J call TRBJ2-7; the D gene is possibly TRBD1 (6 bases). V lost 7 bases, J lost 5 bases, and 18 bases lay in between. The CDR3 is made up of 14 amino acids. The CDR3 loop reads CASTDGTWTHEQYF. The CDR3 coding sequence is TGTGCCAGCACCGACGGGACATGGACCCACGAGCAGTACTTC.

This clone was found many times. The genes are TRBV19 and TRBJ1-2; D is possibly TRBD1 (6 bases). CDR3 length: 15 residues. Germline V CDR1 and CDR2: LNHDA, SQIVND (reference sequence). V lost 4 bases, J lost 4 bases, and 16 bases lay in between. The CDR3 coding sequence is TGTGCCAGTAGTAGTACACCGGGACACCTCTATGGCTACACCTTC. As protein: CASSSTPGHLYGYTF.

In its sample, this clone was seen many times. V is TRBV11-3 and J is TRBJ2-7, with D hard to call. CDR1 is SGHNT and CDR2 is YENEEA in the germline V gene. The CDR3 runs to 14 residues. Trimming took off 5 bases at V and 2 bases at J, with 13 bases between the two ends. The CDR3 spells CASSIRAFTYEQYF. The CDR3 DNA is TGTGCCAGCAGCATAAGGGCCTTTACCTACGAGCAGTACTTC. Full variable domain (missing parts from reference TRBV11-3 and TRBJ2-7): EAGVVQSPRYKIIEKKQPVAFWCNPISGHNTLYWYLQNLGQGPELLIRYENEEAVDDSQLPKDRFSAERLKGVDSTLKIQPAELGDSAVYLCASSIRAFTYEQYFGPGTRLTVT.

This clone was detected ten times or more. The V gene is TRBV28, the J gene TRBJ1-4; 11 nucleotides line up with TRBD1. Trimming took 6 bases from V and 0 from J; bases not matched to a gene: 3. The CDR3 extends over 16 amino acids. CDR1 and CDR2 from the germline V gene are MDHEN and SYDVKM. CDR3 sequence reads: CASRGTGGSTNEKLFF. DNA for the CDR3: TGTGCCAGCAGGGGGACAGGGGGGTCAACTAATGAAAAACTGTTTTTT.

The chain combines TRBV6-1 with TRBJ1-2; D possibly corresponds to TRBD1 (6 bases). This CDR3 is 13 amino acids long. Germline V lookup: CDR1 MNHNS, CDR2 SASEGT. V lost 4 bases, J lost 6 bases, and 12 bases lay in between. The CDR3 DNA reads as TGTGCCAGCAGTGTCTACAGGGTAAATGGCTACACCTTC. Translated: CASSVYRVNGYTF.

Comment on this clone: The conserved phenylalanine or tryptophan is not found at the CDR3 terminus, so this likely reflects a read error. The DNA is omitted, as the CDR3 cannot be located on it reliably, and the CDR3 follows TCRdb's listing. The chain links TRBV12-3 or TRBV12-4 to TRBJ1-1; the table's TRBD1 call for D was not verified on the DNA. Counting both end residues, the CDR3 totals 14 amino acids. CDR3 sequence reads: CASSPVTENTEAII.

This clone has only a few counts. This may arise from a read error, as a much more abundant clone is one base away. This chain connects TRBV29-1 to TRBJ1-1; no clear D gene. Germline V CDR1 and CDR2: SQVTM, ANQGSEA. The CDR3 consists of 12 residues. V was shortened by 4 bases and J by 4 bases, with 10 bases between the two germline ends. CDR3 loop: CSVVSESTEAFF. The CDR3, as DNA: TGCAGCGTTGTTTCAGAAAGCACTGAAGCTTTCTTT.

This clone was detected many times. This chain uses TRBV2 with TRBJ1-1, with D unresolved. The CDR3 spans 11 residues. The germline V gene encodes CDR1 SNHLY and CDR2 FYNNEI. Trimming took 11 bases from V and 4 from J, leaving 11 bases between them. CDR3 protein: CADEWGTEAFF. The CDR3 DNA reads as TGTGCCGACGAGTGGGGCACTGAAGCTTTCTTT.

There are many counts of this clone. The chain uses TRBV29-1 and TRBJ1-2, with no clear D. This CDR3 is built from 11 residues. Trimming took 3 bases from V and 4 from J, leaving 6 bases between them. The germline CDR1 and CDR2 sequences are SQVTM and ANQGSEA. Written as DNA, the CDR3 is TGCAGCGTTGAGGAGTTCTATGGCTACACCTTC. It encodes CSVEEFYGYTF.

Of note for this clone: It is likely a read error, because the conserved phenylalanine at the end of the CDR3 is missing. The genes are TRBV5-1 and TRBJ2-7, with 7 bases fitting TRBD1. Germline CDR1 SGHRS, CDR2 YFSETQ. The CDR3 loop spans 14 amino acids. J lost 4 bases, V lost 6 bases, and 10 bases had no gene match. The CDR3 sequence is CASIFTGQQYEQYL. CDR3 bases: TGCGCCAGCATCTTTACGGGACAGCAATACGAGCAGTACCTC.

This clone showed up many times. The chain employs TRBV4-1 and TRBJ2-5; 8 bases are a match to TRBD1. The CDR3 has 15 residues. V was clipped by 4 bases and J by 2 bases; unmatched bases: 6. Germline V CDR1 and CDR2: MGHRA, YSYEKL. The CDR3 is CASSLVGQVQETQYF. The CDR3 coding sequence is TGCGCCAGCAGCCTAGTGGGACAGGTACAAGAGACCCAGTACTTC.

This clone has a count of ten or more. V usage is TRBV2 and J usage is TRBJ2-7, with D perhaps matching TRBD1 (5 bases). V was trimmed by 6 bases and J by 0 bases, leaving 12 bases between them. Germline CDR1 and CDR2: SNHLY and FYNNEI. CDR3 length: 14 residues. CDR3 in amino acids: CASRRGTASYEQYF. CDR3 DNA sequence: TGTGCCAGCAGAAGGGGAACGGCCTCCTACGAGCAGTACTTC.

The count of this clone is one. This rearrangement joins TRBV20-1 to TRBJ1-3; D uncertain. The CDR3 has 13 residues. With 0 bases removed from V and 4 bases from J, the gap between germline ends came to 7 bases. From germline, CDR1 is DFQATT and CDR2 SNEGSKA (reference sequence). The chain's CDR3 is CSARDLQGNTIYF. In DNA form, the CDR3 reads TGCAGTGCTAGAGATCTCCAGGGAAACACCATATATTTT.

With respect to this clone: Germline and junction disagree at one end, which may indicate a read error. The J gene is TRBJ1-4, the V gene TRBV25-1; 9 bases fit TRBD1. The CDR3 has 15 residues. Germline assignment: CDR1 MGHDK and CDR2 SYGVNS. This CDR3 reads CASSDAGQGREKLLF. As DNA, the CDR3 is TGTGCCAGCAGTGACGCCGGACAGGGGCGGGAAAAACTGCTTTTT.

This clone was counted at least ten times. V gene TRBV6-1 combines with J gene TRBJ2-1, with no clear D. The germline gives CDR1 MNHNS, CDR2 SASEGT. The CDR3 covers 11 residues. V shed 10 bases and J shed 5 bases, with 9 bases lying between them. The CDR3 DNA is TGTGCCACCCGAAGAAACAATGAGCAGTTCTTC. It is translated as CATRRNNEQFF.

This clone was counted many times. The CDR3 region has the DNA TGTGCCAGCAGCGGTAGCGGGATTGGGACCGGGGAGCTGTTTTTT. It yields the protein CASSGSGIGTGELFF. The genes are TRBV9 and TRBJ2-2; TRBD2 matches at 8 bases. This CDR3 contains 15 residues. After removal of 3 bases from V and 5 bases from J, the junction contained 6 bases not matched to a gene. Germline V CDR1 and CDR2: SGDLS, YYNGEE.

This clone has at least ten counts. The CDR3 DNA follows: TGCAGCGTTGAAGATGGGGACAGGGGGCTCACTGAAGCTTTCTTT. This gives the protein CSVEDGDRGLTEAFF. J is TRBJ1-1 and V is TRBV29-1, with 12 bases lining up with TRBD1. Per germline, CDR1 SQVTM and CDR2 ANQGSEA. The ends lost 0 bases at V and 4 bases at J; junction bases unmatched: 3. The CDR3 has 15 amino acids. Full variable domain (outside the CDR3, taken from reference TRBV29-1 and TRBJ1-1): SAVISQKPSRDICQRGTSLTIQCQVDSQVTMMFWYRQQPGQSLTLIATANQGSEATYESGFVIDKFPISRPNLTFSTLTVSNMSPEDSSIYLCSVEDGDRGLTEAFFGQGTRLTVV.

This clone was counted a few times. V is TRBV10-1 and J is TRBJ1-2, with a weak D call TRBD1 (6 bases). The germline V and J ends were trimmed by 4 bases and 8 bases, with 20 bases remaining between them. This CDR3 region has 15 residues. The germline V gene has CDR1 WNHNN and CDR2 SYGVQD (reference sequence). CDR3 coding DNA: TGCGCCAGCAGTGTGTATGCGGGGGGCGATGAGGGCTACACCTTC. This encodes CASSVYAGGDEGYTF.

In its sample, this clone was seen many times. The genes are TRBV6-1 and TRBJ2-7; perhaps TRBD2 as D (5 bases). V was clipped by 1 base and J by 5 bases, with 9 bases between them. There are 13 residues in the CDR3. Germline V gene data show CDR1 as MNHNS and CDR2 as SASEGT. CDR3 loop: CASSEGEYHEQYF. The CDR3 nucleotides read TGTGCCAGCAGTGAAGGGGAGTATCACGAGCAGTACTTC.

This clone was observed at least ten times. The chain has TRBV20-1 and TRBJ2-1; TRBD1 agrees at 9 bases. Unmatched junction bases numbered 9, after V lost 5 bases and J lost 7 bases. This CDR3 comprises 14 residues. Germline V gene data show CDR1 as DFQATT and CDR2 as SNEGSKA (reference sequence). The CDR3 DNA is TGCAGTGCTTACCCGGGACAGGGCAGGAATGAGCAGTTCTTC. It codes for CSAYPGQGRNEQFF.